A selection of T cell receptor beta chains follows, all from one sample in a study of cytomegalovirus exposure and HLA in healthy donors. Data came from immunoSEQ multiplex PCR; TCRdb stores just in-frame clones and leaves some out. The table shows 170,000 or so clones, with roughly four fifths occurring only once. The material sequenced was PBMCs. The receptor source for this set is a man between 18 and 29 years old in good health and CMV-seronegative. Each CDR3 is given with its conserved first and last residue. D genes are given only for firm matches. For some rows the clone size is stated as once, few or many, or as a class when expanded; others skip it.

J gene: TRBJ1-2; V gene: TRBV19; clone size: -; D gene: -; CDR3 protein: CASSIDPTGVGGYTF; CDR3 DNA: TGTGCCAGTAGTATAGATCCCACAGGAGTAGGTGGCTACACCTTC
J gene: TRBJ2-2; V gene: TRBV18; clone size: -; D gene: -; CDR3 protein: CASSPFGVSTNTGELFF; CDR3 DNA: TGTGCCAGCTCACCATTCGGAGTATCCACTAACACCGGGGAGCTGTTTTTT
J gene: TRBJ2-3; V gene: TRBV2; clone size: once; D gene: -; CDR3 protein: CASSRDLTDTQYF; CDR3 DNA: TGTGCCAGCAGTCGGGACTTGACAGATACGCAGTATTTT
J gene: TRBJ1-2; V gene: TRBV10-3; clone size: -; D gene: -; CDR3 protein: CATNGGYGYTF; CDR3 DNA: TGTGCCACCAACGGGGGGTATGGCTACACCTTC
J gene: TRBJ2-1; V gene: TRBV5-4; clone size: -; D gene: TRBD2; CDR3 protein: CASSSPGTSAYNEQFF; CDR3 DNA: TGTGCCAGCAGCTCGCCCGGGACTAGCGCTTACAATGAGCAGTTCTTC
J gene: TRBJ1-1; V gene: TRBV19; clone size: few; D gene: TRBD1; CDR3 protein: CASSTTGGTLNTEAFF; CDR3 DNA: TGTGCCAGTAGTACAACAGGGGGGACTTTAAACACTGAAGCTTTCTTT
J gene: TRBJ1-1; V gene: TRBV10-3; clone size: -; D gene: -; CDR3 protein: CAISQGMTTEAFF; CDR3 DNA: TGTGCCATCAGTCAGGGGATGACGACTGAAGCTTTCTTT
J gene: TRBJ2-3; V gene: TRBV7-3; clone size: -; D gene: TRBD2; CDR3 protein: CASSFAGGPDTQYF; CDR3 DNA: TGTGCCAGCAGCTTTGCGGGAGGGCCAGATACGCAGTATTTT
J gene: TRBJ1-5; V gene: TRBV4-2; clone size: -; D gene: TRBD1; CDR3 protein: CASSRTGEYQPQHF; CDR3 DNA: TGTGCCAGCAGCCGGACAGGGGAGTATCAGCCCCAGCATTTT
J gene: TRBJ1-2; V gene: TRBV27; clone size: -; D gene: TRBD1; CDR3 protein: CASSAGQGWYGYTF; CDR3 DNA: TGTGCCAGCAGTGCGGGACAGGGGTGGTATGGCTACACCTTC
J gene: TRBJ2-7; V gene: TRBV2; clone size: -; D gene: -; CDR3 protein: CASSSTYDEQYF; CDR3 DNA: TGTGCCAGCAGTTCTACGTACGACGAGCAGTACTTC
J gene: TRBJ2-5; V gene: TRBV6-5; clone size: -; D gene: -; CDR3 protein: CASSYERGQETQYF; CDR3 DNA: TGTGCCAGCAGTTACGAACGGGGCCAAGAGACCCAGTACTTC
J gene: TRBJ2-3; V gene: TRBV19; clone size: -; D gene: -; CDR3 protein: CASGQTLDTQYF; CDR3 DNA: TGTGCCAGCGGACAGACACTAGATACGCAGTATTTT
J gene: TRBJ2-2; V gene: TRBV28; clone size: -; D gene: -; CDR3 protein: CASSPSGGTGELFF; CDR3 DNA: TGTGCCAGCAGTCCCTCGGGTGGCACCGGGGAGCTGTTTTTT
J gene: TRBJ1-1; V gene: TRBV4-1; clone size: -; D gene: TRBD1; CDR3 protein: CASSSRPGQGNTEAFF; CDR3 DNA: TGCGCCAGCAGCTCCAGACCGGGACAGGGAAACACTGAAGCTTTCTTT
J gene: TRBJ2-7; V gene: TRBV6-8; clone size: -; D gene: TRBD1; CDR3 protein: CASSQGGQRYEQYF; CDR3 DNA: TGTGCCAGCAGCCAAGGGGGACAGAGGTACGAGCAGTACTTC
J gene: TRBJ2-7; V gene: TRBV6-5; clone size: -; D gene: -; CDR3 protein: CASSSNRDYEQYF; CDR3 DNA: TGTGCCAGCAGTTCAAACAGGGACTACGAGCAGTACTTC
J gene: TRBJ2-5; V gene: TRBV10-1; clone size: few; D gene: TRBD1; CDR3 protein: CASSDPGQGMETQYF; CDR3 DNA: TGCGCCAGCAGTGACCCCGGACAGGGTATGGAGACCCAGTACTTC
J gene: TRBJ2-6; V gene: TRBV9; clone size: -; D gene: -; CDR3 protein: CASSASQGTGANVLTF; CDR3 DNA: TGTGCCAGCAGCGCCTCACAGGGTACCGGGGCCAACGTCCTGACTTTC
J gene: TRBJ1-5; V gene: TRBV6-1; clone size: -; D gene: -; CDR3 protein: CASSERVGGVGQPQHF; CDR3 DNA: TGTGCCAGCAGTGAAAGAGTAGGGGGAGTCGGTCAGCCCCAGCATTTT
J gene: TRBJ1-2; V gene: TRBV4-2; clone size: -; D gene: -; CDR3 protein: CASSQEALLNYGYTF; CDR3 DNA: TGTGCCAGCAGCCAAGAAGCTCTACTTAACTATGGCTACACCTTC
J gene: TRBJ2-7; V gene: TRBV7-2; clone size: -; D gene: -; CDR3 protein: CASNSPRQGVHEQYF; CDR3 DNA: TGTGCCAGCAATTCCCCCAGGCAGGGCGTCCACGAGCAGTACTTC
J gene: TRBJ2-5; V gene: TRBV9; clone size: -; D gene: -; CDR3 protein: CASSVGRWTEETQYF; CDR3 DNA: TGTGCCAGCAGCGTAGGGCGGTGGACAGAAGAGACCCAGTACTTC
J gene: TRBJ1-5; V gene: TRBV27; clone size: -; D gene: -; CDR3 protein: CASRPGVPNQPQHF; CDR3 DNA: TGTGCCAGCAGACCAGGGGTCCCCAATCAGCCCCAGCATTTT
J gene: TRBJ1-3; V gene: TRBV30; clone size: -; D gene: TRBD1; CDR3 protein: CAWERGTVGNTIYF; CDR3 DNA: TGTGCCTGGGAGCGGGGGACAGTTGGAAACACCATATATTTT
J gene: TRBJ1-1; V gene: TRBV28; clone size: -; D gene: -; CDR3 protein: CASSDGGVNTEAFF; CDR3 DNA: TGTGCCAGCAGCGACGGAGGTGTGAACACTGAAGCTTTCTTT
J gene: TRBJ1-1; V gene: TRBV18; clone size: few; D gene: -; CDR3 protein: CASSPQDMNTEAFF; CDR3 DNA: TGTGCCAGCTCACCACAGGACATGAACACTGAAGCTTTCTTT
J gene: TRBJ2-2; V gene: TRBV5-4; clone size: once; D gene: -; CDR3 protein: CASSLLGATGELFF; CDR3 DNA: TGTGCCAGCAGCCTTTTGGGGGCCACCGGGGAGCTGTTTTTT
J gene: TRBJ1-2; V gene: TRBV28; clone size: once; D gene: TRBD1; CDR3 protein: CASSPSTGGSGYTF; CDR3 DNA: TGTGCCAGCAGTCCCTCGACAGGGGGCTCTGGCTACACCTTC
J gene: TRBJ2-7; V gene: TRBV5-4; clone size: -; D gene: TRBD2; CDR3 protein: CASSLRSGFRGGSGEQYF; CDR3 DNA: TGTGCCAGCAGCTTGCGTTCGGGGTTTCGCGGGGGATCCGGGGAGCAGTACTTC
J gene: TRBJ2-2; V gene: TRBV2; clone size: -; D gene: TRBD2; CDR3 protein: CAPLGRTGELFF; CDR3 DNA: TGTGCCCCCCTCGGGAGGACCGGGGAGCTGTTTTTT
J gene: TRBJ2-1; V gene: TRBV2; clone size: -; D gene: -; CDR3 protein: CASTRSTGTPRISSYNEQFF; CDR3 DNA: TGTGCCAGCACCAGATCAACCGGGACACCTCGAATCAGCTCCTACAATGAGCAGTTCTTC
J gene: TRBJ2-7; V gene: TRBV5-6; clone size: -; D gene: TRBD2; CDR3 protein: CASSPGLAGEQYF; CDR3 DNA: TGTGCCAGCAGCCCCGGACTAGCGGGGGAGCAGTACTTC
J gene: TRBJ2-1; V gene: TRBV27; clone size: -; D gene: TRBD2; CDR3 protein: CASSSFWREGDNEQFF; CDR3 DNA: TGTGCCAGCAGTTCCTTTTGGCGGGAGGGAGACAATGAGCAGTTCTTC
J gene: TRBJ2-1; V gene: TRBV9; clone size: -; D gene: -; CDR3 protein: CASSVTDSAEQEQFF; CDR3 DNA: TGTGCCAGCAGCGTAACGGACTCTGCTGAGCAGGAGCAGTTCTTC
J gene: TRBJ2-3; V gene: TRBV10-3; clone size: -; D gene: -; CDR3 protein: CATYPGHNTQYF; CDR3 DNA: TGTGCCACTTATCCGGGACACAATACGCAGTATTTT
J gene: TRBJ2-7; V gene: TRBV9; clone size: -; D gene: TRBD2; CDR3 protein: CASSVSGSPHEQYF; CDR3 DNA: TGTGCCAGCAGCGTTAGCGGGAGTCCCCACGAGCAGTACTTC
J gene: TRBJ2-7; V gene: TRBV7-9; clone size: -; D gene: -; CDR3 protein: CASSLDGGTYEQYF; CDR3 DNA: TGTGCCAGCAGCTTGGACGGAGGAACCTACGAGCAGTACTTC
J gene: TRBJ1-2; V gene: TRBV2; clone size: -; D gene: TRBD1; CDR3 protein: CASRQGYYGYTF; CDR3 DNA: TGTGCCAGTAGACAGGGGTACTATGGCTACACCTTC
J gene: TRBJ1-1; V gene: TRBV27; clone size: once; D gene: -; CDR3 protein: CASRPLGSTEAFF; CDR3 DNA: TGTGCCAGCAGACCTCTGGGGAGCACTGAAGCTTTCTTT
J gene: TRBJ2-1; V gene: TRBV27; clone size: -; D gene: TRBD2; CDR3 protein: CASGLAGGDEQFF; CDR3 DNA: TGTGCCTCGGGGCTAGCGGGAGGAGATGAGCAGTTCTTC
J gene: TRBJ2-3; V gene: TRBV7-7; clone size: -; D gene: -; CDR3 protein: CASSRGIADTQYF; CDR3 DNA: TGTGCTAGCAGCCGGGGGATCGCAGATACGCAGTATTTT
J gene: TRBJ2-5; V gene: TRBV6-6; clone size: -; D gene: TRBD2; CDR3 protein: CASRPGTSETQYF; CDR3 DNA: TGTGCCAGCAGACCCGGGACTAGCGAGACCCAGTACTTC
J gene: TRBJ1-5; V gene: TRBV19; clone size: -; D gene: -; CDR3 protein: CASSFNLAGDQPQHF; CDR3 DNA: TGTGCCAGTAGTTTTAACTTGGCAGGGGATCAGCCCCAGCATTTT
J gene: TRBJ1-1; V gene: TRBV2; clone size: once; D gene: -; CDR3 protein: CASWRSTEAFF; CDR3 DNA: TGTGCCAGCTGGAGGAGCACTGAAGCTTTCTTT
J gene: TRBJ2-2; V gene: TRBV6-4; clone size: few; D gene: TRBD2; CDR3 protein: CASSPAGETGELFF; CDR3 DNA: TGTGCCAGCAGCCCAGCGGGAGAAACCGGGGAGCTGTTTTTT
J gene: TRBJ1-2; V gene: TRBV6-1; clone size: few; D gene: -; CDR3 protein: CASSEAGTNYGYTF; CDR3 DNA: TGTGCCAGCAGTGAAGCGGGCACTAACTATGGCTACACCTTC
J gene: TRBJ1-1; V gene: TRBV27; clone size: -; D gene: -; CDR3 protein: CASSLLTGGTEAFF; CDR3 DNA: TGTGCCAGCAGTCTCCTCACAGGTGGCACTGAAGCTTTCTTT
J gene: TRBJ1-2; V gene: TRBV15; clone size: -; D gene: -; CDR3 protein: CATSRDHKGGYTF; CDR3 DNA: TGTGCCACCAGCAGAGATCACAAGGGGGGCTACACCTTC
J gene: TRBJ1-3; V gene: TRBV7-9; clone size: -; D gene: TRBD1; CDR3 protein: CASSWGTVGSGNTIYF; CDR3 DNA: TGTGCCAGCAGCTGGGGGACAGTCGGCTCTGGAAACACCATATATTTT